The rows below give T cell receptor beta chains drawn from one sample of a study of blood T cell repertoires in COVID-19. Measured with immunoSEQ multiplex PCR; TCRdb has only the in-frame clones, and not every one. The data contain some 250,000 clones, 80% to 90% of them singletons. Sequencing was done on a sample of PBMCs or T cells enriched from blood (not recorded which). The receptors originated from a woman aged 45-65 years who had recovered from COVID-19. CDR3s include the opening cysteine and the closing phenylalanine or tryptophan. Each record gives: D gene, clone size, V gene, J gene, CDR3 protein, CDR3 DNA. D genes are given only for firm matches. Size is stated for part of the rows, as once, few or many counts, or as a class when the clone is expanded.

D gene: TRBD1
clone size: NA
V gene: TRBV5-1
J gene: TRBJ2-3
CDR3 protein: CASSLDRGRDTQYF
CDR3 DNA: TGCGCCAGCAGCTTGGACAGGGGCAGAGATACGCAGTATTTT

D gene: NA
clone size: NA
V gene: TRBV5-6
J gene: TRBJ1-4
CDR3 protein: CASSLGENEKLFF
CDR3 DNA: TGTGCCAGCAGCTTGGGGGAGAATGAAAAACTGTTTTTT

D gene: NA
clone size: NA
V gene: TRBV7-9
J gene: TRBJ1-1
CDR3 protein: CASRAGNTEAFF
CDR3 DNA: TGTGCCAGCAGGGCAGGGAACACTGAAGCTTTCTTT

D gene: TRBD1
clone size: once
V gene: TRBV14
J gene: TRBJ1-2
CDR3 protein: CASSHFIRTGGKRDYGYTF
CDR3 DNA: TGTGCCAGCAGCCATTTTATTCGGACAGGGGGCAAGCGGGACTATGGCTACACCTTC

D gene: NA
clone size: NA
V gene: TRBV5-3
J gene: TRBJ2-7
CDR3 protein: CARSPLTASYEQYF
CDR3 DNA: TGTGCCAGAAGCCCGCTGACTGCATCCTACGAGCAGTACTTC

D gene: TRBD2
clone size: NA
V gene: TRBV9
J gene: TRBJ2-1
CDR3 protein: CASSATGVAGEGGNEQFF
CDR3 DNA: TGTGCCAGCAGCGCAACGGGGGTAGCGGGAGAAGGTGGTAATGAGCAGTTCTTC

D gene: TRBD1
clone size: NA
V gene: TRBV7-9
J gene: TRBJ2-2
CDR3 protein: CASSLALGQGSTGELFF
CDR3 DNA: TGTGCCAGCAGCTTAGCCTTGGGACAGGGGAGCACCGGGGAGCTGTTTTTT

D gene: TRBD2
clone size: NA
V gene: TRBV11-1
J gene: TRBJ2-1
CDR3 protein: CASSLPGLAGERFF
CDR3 DNA: TGTGCCAGCAGCTTACCGGGACTAGCGGGAGAAAGGTTCTTC

D gene: NA
clone size: NA
V gene: TRBV7-2
J gene: TRBJ1-2
CDR3 protein: CASSFATALYGYTF
CDR3 DNA: TGTGCCAGCAGCTTCGCGACAGCTTTATATGGCTACACCTTC

D gene: TRBD1
clone size: NA
V gene: TRBV10-3
J gene: TRBJ1-5
CDR3 protein: CAISDSRGQPNSNQPQHF
CDR3 DNA: TGTGCCATCAGTGATAGCAGGGGGCAGCCCAATAGCAATCAGCCCCAGCATTTT

D gene: TRBD2
clone size: NA
V gene: TRBV29-1
J gene: TRBJ2-3
CDR3 protein: CSLTLANSGADTQYF
CDR3 DNA: TGCAGCCTAACACTAGCGAACAGCGGGGCAGATACGCAGTATTTT

D gene: TRBD1
clone size: NA
V gene: TRBV7-9
J gene: TRBJ2-7
CDR3 protein: CASSFSTGRTYEQYF
CDR3 DNA: TGTGCCAGCAGCTTTTCGACAGGGAGAACCTACGAGCAGTACTTC

D gene: NA
clone size: NA
V gene: TRBV5-1
J gene: TRBJ2-1
CDR3 protein: CASSLETGSYNEQFF
CDR3 DNA: TGCGCCAGCAGCTTGGAGACGGGGTCGTACAATGAGCAGTTCTTC

D gene: NA
clone size: NA
V gene: TRBV28
J gene: TRBJ2-1
CDR3 protein: CASSLLASGTEQFF
CDR3 DNA: TGTGCCAGCAGTCTGCTAGCGAGTGGGACCGAGCAGTTCTTC

D gene: NA
clone size: NA
V gene: TRBV5-1
J gene: TRBJ1-3
CDR3 protein: CASSLGGQGNTIYF
CDR3 DNA: TGCGCCAGCAGCTTGGGAGGCCAGGGAAACACCATATATTTT

D gene: NA
clone size: few
V gene: TRBV7-3
J gene: TRBJ2-3
CDR3 protein: CASSLTSVTDTQYF
CDR3 DNA: TGTGCCAGCAGCTTAACATCTGTAACAGATACGCAGTATTTT

D gene: TRBD1
clone size: many
V gene: TRBV3-1/TRBV3-2
J gene: TRBJ2-1
CDR3 protein: CASSQRPTGEPYNEQFF
CDR3 DNA: TGTGCCAGCAGCCAGAGACCTACAGGGGAGCCCTACAATGAGCAGTTCTTC

D gene: NA
clone size: once
V gene: TRBV7-9
J gene: TRBJ2-3
CDR3 protein: CASSHGGDTQYF
CDR3 DNA: TGTGCCAGCAGCCACGGGGGAGATACGCAGTATTTT

D gene: TRBD2
clone size: NA
V gene: TRBV27
J gene: TRBJ2-1
CDR3 protein: CASSSSASGSGEQFF
CDR3 DNA: TGTGCCAGCAGTTCCTCGGCTAGCGGGAGCGGTGAGCAGTTCTTC

D gene: TRBD2
clone size: once
V gene: TRBV19
J gene: TRBJ2-3
CDR3 protein: CASSLAGGRLRTDTQYF
CDR3 DNA: TGTGCCAGTAGCCTAGCGGGAGGTCGACTGAGAACAGATACGCAGTATTTT

D gene: TRBD2
clone size: NA
V gene: TRBV9
J gene: TRBJ2-1
CDR3 protein: CASSPTGGTTGNEQFF
CDR3 DNA: TGTGCCAGCAGTCCCACTGGAGGGACTACGGGGAATGAGCAGTTCTTC

D gene: TRBD1
clone size: NA
V gene: TRBV28
J gene: TRBJ2-1
CDR3 protein: CASSYPGQGRSYNEQFF
CDR3 DNA: TGTGCCAGCAGTTATCCGGGACAGGGCCGCTCCTACAATGAGCAGTTCTTC

D gene: TRBD2
clone size: NA
V gene: TRBV3-1/TRBV3-2
J gene: TRBJ2-1
CDR3 protein: CASSPTSGIYNEQFF
CDR3 DNA: TGTGCCAGCAGCCCTACTAGCGGGATATACAATGAGCAGTTCTTC

D gene: TRBD1
clone size: few
V gene: TRBV27
J gene: TRBJ1-5
CDR3 protein: CASSFTGGNNQPQHF
CDR3 DNA: TGTGCCAGCAGTTTCACAGGGGGCAATAATCAGCCCCAGCATTTT

D gene: NA
clone size: NA
V gene: TRBV5-5
J gene: TRBJ1-2
CDR3 protein: CASSHGQSVNYGYTF
CDR3 DNA: TGTGCCAGCAGCCACGGACAGTCCGTGAACTATGGCTACACCTTC

D gene: NA
clone size: NA
V gene: TRBV28
J gene: TRBJ1-1
CDR3 protein: CASSLSADEAFF
CDR3 DNA: TGTGCCAGCAGTTTATCGGCGGATGAAGCTTTCTTT

D gene: NA
clone size: NA
V gene: TRBV28
J gene: TRBJ2-1
CDR3 protein: CASSANPGEEQFF
CDR3 DNA: TGTGCCAGCAGTGCCAATCCCGGGGAGGAGCAGTTCTTC

D gene: NA
clone size: NA
V gene: TRBV11-3
J gene: TRBJ1-3
CDR3 protein: CASSLDTGNTIYF
CDR3 DNA: TGTGCCAGCAGCTTAGACACAGGAAACACCATATATTTT

D gene: NA
clone size: NA
V gene: TRBV5-6
J gene: TRBJ1-5
CDR3 protein: CASSPGRAWPQHF
CDR3 DNA: TGTGCCAGCAGCCCGGGCAGGGCCTGGCCCCAGCATTTT

D gene: TRBD2
clone size: NA
V gene: TRBV15
J gene: TRBJ2-1
CDR3 protein: CATSRERTSGRPREYNEQFF
CDR3 DNA: TGTGCCACCAGCAGAGAAAGAACTAGCGGGAGACCCCGAGAGTACAATGAGCAGTTCTTC

D gene: TRBD1
clone size: NA
V gene: TRBV5-4
J gene: TRBJ2-7
CDR3 protein: CASSFLLTGVNEQYF
CDR3 DNA: TGTGCCAGCAGCTTTCTTCTGACAGGGGTCAACGAGCAGTACTTC

D gene: NA
clone size: NA
V gene: TRBV5-6
J gene: TRBJ1-1
CDR3 protein: CASSLLGVGGNTEAFF
CDR3 DNA: TGTGCCAGCAGCTTACTAGGGGTAGGGGGGAACACTGAAGCTTTCTTT

D gene: TRBD1
clone size: many
V gene: TRBV7-8
J gene: TRBJ1-5
CDR3 protein: CASSLMGQGAFSNQPQHF
CDR3 DNA: TGTGCCAGCAGCTTAATGGGACAGGGGGCTTTTAGCAATCAGCCCCAGCATTTT

D gene: TRBD2
clone size: NA
V gene: TRBV5-1
J gene: TRBJ2-3
CDR3 protein: CASSQGLAGLATDTQYF
CDR3 DNA: TGCGCCAGCAGCCAAGGACTAGCGGGATTGGCGACAGATACGCAGTATTTT

D gene: NA
clone size: NA
V gene: TRBV6-4
J gene: TRBJ1-6
CDR3 protein: CARATEAGHQNSPLHF
CDR3 DNA: TGTGCCAGGGCGACTGAAGCGGGACACCAGAATTCACCCCTCCACTTT

D gene: TRBD1
clone size: NA
V gene: TRBV14
J gene: TRBJ1-5
CDR3 protein: CASVEQGDSNQPQHF
CDR3 DNA: TGTGCCAGCGTGGAACAGGGGGATAGCAATCAGCCCCAGCATTTT

D gene: NA
clone size: NA
V gene: TRBV18
J gene: TRBJ2-7
CDR3 protein: CASSPPQGSNEQYF
CDR3 DNA: TGTGCCAGCTCACCACCCCAGGGTAGCAACGAGCAGTACTTC

D gene: TRBD2
clone size: NA
V gene: TRBV28
J gene: TRBJ2-7
CDR3 protein: CASSVLREGPNEQYF
CDR3 DNA: TGTGCTAGTTCTGTGTTGAGGGAGGGCCCGAACGAGCAGTACTTC

D gene: NA
clone size: NA
V gene: TRBV6-5
J gene: TRBJ2-7
CDR3 protein: CASSYSGVTIGYEQYF
CDR3 DNA: TGTGCCAGCAGTTACTCGGGAGTGACTATCGGCTACGAGCAGTACTTC

D gene: TRBD1
clone size: NA
V gene: TRBV7-2
J gene: TRBJ2-7
CDR3 protein: CASRREGQVSYEQYF
CDR3 DNA: TGTGCCAGCAGACGAGAGGGACAGGTCTCCTACGAGCAGTACTTC

D gene: TRBD2
clone size: NA
V gene: TRBV13
J gene: TRBJ2-1
CDR3 protein: CASSKVGLAGLYNEQFF
CDR3 DNA: TGTGCCAGCAGCAAAGTGGGCCTAGCGGGGTTATACAATGAGCAGTTCTTC

D gene: NA
clone size: NA
V gene: TRBV18
J gene: TRBJ1-2
CDR3 protein: CASSPNRPYGYTF
CDR3 DNA: TGTGCCAGCTCACCCAACAGGCCTTATGGCTACACCTTC

D gene: TRBD1
clone size: NA
V gene: TRBV14
J gene: TRBJ2-7
CDR3 protein: CASSLTGGASIEQYF
CDR3 DNA: TGTGCCAGCAGCCTAACAGGGGGCGCTTCGATCGAGCAGTACTTC

D gene: NA
clone size: NA
V gene: TRBV24-1
J gene: TRBJ1-2
CDR3 protein: CATSDLGGRGYTF
CDR3 DNA: TGTGCCACCAGTGATTTGGGAGGGCGCGGCTACACCTTC

D gene: TRBD2
clone size: NA
V gene: TRBV19
J gene: TRBJ2-4
CDR3 protein: CATIAGGSGKNIQYF
CDR3 DNA: TGTGCCACCATAGCGGGAGGCTCGGGGAAAAACATTCAGTACTTC

D gene: TRBD2
clone size: NA
V gene: TRBV4-3
J gene: TRBJ2-3
CDR3 protein: CASSQLTGLAGTDTQYF
CDR3 DNA: TGCGCCAGCAGCCAACTGACGGGACTAGCGGGAACGGATACGCAGTATTTT

D gene: TRBD2
clone size: NA
V gene: TRBV18
J gene: TRBJ2-3
CDR3 protein: CASSPSGSTDTQYF
CDR3 DNA: TGTGCCAGCTCACCTAGCGGGAGCACAGATACGCAGTATTTT

D gene: NA
clone size: NA
V gene: TRBV11-2
J gene: TRBJ2-7
CDR3 protein: CASSLDRSEQYF
CDR3 DNA: TGTGCCAGCAGCTTAGATCGGAGCGAGCAGTACTTC

D gene: TRBD2
clone size: many
V gene: TRBV27
J gene: TRBJ2-5
CDR3 protein: CASSLRLAGETQYF
CDR3 DNA: TGTGCCAGCAGTCTAAGACTAGCGGGGGAGACCCAGTACTTC

D gene: TRBD1
clone size: NA
V gene: TRBV9
J gene: TRBJ1-1
CDR3 protein: CASSPGQGEAFF
CDR3 DNA: TGTGCCAGCAGCCCAGGACAGGGCGAGGCTTTCTTT

D gene: TRBD2
clone size: NA
V gene: TRBV7-1
J gene: TRBJ2-1
CDR3 protein: CASVPGTNFIEQFF
CDR3 DNA: TGTGCCAGCGTCCCCGGGACTAATTTTATTGAGCAGTTCTTC

D gene: NA
clone size: NA
V gene: TRBV7-9
J gene: TRBJ2-1
CDR3 protein: CASSLGPSEQFF
CDR3 DNA: TGTGCCAGCAGCTTAGGGCCTAGTGAGCAGTTCTTC

D gene: NA
clone size: once
V gene: TRBV7-9
J gene: TRBJ1-6
CDR3 protein: CASRLQDIGNSPLHF
CDR3 DNA: TGTGCCAGCAGGTTACAGGACATTGGAAATTCACCCCTCCACTTT

D gene: TRBD1
clone size: NA
V gene: TRBV2
J gene: TRBJ2-1
CDR3 protein: CASSRPLDRVGFNEQFF
CDR3 DNA: TGTGCCAGCAGTCGACCCCTAGACAGGGTCGGGTTCAATGAGCAGTTCTTC

D gene: NA
clone size: NA
V gene: TRBV7-9
J gene: TRBJ1-2
CDR3 protein: CASSLALYRVGVNYGYTF
CDR3 DNA: TGTGCCAGCAGCTTAGCCTTATACAGGGTGGGGGTGAACTATGGCTACACCTTC

D gene: NA
clone size: NA
V gene: TRBV29-1
J gene: TRBJ1-3
CDR3 protein: CSVAKGWDTRSGNTIYF
CDR3 DNA: TGCAGCGTTGCTAAAGGTTGGGACACCCGCTCTGGAAACACCATATATTTT

D gene: TRBD2
clone size: NA
V gene: TRBV19
J gene: TRBJ2-7
CDR3 protein: CASIETSGSSYEQYF
CDR3 DNA: TGTGCCAGTATAGAGACTAGCGGGAGCTCCTACGAGCAGTACTTC

D gene: NA
clone size: NA
V gene: TRBV7-2
J gene: TRBJ2-1
CDR3 protein: CASSLSVQYNEQFF
CDR3 DNA: TGTGCCAGCAGCTTATCCGTACAGTACAATGAGCAGTTCTTC

D gene: TRBD1
clone size: NA
V gene: TRBV29-1
J gene: TRBJ1-1
CDR3 protein: CSVTRGRGDTEAFF
CDR3 DNA: TGCAGCGTCACAAGGGGGCGCGGAGACACTGAAGCTTTCTTT